This T cell receptor (beta chain) was sequenced during a study of T-cell reconstitution after alpha-beta-depleted transplantation in children. Germline CDR1 reads MNHEY; CDR2 reads SVGAGI. CDR3 length equals 15 residues. Trimming stripped 2 bases from V and 5 bases from J, with 13 bases between. With respect to this clonotype: Its antigen is currently unknown.

Molecular barcoding with unique molecular identifiers was used for the TCRbeta library. TCRdb independently ran MiXCR on the PCR reads; one entry per CDR3 protein. The sample records 500,000 to 600,000 distinct CDR3 sequences, more than 20% being singletons. General study results and limits: The authors attributed T-cell counts and diversity one year after transplant mostly to newly produced T cells. Expanded clones from the graft, numbering several hundred, reportedly supplied alpha-beta T cells about two months after transplant. In some patients, recipient T cells and intrathymic progenitors surviving conditioning explained high day-60 diversity.

This material consisted of PBMCs, taken before TCRalphabeta/CD19-depleted stem cell transplant. This chain links TRBV6-5 with TRBJ2-1, with D perhaps matching TRBD1 (6 bases). This clonotype originated in a boy in the first two years of life with Wiskott-Aldrich syndrome, due to receive a stem cell transplant. CDR3: CASSYGDRRNNEQFF. CDR3 coding DNA: TGTGCCAGCAGTTACGGAGACAGGCGTAACAATGAGCAGTTCTTC.